This T cell receptor beta chain was recovered during a study of OX40 agonist ivuxolimab in advanced cancers. Study summary: Age averaged around 59 years (range roughly 23 to 79), and approximately 80% were male. Findings and caveats of the study: Relative to CD4+ cells, CD8+ T cells on average had more expanded clones. At doses 0.1 to 3.0 mg/kg, CD4+ and CD8+ clones expanded. Antigens targeted by the expanded peripheral T cells were not determined.

TCRdb's copy holds only in-frame clones and misses some; the assay was immunoSEQ multiplex PCR. The sample includes about 30,000 clones, 75% to 95% of them seen just once. Details on this clone: The antigen is not known.

Trimming cost V 5 bases and J 7 bases; bases outside gene matches: 7. CDR1 is GTSNPN, CDR2 SVGIG, per germline (reference sequence). The CDR3 covers 12 residues. This specimen was CD4+ or CD8+ T cells sorted from blood, taken in a trial of the OX40 agonist ivuxolimab. The rearrangement joins TRBV30 to TRBJ1-1; 7 nucleotides match TRBD1. The sequence came from an adult with an advanced solid tumor such as melanoma, head and neck, liver or kidney cancer. In nucleotides, the CDR3 is TGTGCCTGGGACAGGGAACTCCTTGAAGCTTTCTTT. Translated, it gives CAWDRELLEAFF.